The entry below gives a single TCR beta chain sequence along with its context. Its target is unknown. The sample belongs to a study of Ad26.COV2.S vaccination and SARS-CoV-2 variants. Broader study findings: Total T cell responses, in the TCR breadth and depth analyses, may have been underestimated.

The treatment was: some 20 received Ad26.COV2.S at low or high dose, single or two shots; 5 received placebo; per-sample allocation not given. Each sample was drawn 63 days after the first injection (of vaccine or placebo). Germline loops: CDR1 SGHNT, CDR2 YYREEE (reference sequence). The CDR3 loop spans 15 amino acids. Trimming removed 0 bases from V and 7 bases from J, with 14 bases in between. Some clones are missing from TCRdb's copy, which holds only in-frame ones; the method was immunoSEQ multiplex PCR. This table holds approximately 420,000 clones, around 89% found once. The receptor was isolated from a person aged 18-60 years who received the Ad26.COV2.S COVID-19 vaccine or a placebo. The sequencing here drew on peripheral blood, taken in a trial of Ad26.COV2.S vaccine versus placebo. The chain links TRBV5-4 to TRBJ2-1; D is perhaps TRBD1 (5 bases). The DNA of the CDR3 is TGTGCCAGCAGCTTGGATCCCCAGGGTGGGAATGAGCAGTTCTTC. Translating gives CASSLDPQGGNEQFF. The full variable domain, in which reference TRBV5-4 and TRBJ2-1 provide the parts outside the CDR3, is ETGVTQSPTHLIKTRGQQVTLRCSSQSGHNTVSWYQQALGQGPQFIFQYYREEENGRGNFPPRFSGLQFPNYSSELNVNALELDDSALYLCASSLDPQGGNEQFFGPGTRLTVL.